The 7 T cell receptor beta chains given below trace back to one sample, sequenced in a study of blood T cells in healthy people across ages. The second PCR ran roughly 6 to 11 cycles with a sample-barcoded 5' primer and J-beta primers. Via MiXCR, TCRdb re-called the 5' RACE reads, giving one row per CDR3 protein. This sample carries 800,000 or so distinct CDR3 sequences, approximately 59% of them seen once, and the ten largest clones take approximately 30%. Material for sequencing was blood. Receptors were obtained from a man in his thirties or forties in good health.

On this clonotype: Germline and junction disagree at one end, which may indicate a read error. The chain carries TRBV7-3 and TRBJ2-4, with a tentative D call TRBD1 (5 bases). The tail of the sequence fits TRBJ2-5 better, so the J call may be wrong. CDR1 and CDR2 (germline): SGHTA, FQGTGA. The CDR3 is made up of 13 amino acids. CDR3 sequence (DNA): TGTGCCGGCAGCTCAATCTCAGGGGAGACCCAGTACTTC. It yields the protein CAGSSISGETQYF.

The chain carries TRBV7-9 and TRBJ2-1; the D is unclear. Trimming removed 5 bases from V and 9 bases from J, with 14 bases in between. The germline gives CDR1 SEHNR, CDR2 FQNEAQ (reference sequence). This CDR3 comprises 13 residues. DNA of the CDR3: TGTGCCAGCAGCGTAGGGTCCTCGGGTGAGCAGTTCTTC. Encoded protein: CASSVGSSGEQFF.

The chain combines TRBV12-3 or TRBV12-4 with TRBJ1-1, with D uncertain. CDR3 length: 12 residues. The V and J ends lost 4 bases and 1 base respectively, with 4 bases between them. CDR3 DNA: TGTGCCAGCAGTTGGGCGAACACTGAAGCTTTCTTT. It is translated as CASSWANTEAFF.

This chain links TRBV12-3 or TRBV12-4 with TRBJ1-1; 8 nucleotides agree with TRBD1. The CDR3 is 16 amino acids. J gave up 1 base and V 6 bases, and 10 bases lay outside the gene matches. The CDR3 sequence is CASRPGQGRGNTEAFF. For the CDR3, the DNA is TGTGCCAGCAGACCCGGACAGGGCCGCGGGAACACTGAAGCTTTCTTT.

Here the CDR3 reads CSALFSATNEKLFF. In nucleotides, the CDR3 is TGCAGCGCCCTCTTCTCCGCAACTAATGAAAAACTGTTTTTT. This chain joins TRBV29-1 and TRBJ1-4; D is ambiguous. In germline, CDR1 is SQVTM, CDR2 ANQGSEA. The CDR3 has 14 residues. V was pared by 7 bases and J by 0 bases, with 12 bases between.

The chain uses TRBV20-1 and TRBJ2-3, with 8 positions matching TRBD2. Germline trimming cut 3 bases from V and 0 bases from J; bases unmatched to any gene: 5. Looked up from germline, CDR1 is DFQATT and CDR2 is SNEGSKA (reference sequence). There are 15 residues in the CDR3. The CDR3 DNA reads as TGCAGTGCTAGTGCGCTAGCGGGTAGCACAGATACGCAGTATTTT. Translated, it gives CSASALAGSTDTQYF.

J is TRBJ2-7 and V is TRBV6-5, with D unclear. V lost 6 bases and J lost 5, with 20 bases in between. This CDR3 is 15 amino acids long. Germline values: CDR1 MNHEY, CDR2 SVGAGI. The CDR3 is CASRSPGRATNEQYF. DNA of the CDR3: TGTGCCAGCAGATCGCCGGGCAGAGCTACAAACGAGCAGTACTTC.